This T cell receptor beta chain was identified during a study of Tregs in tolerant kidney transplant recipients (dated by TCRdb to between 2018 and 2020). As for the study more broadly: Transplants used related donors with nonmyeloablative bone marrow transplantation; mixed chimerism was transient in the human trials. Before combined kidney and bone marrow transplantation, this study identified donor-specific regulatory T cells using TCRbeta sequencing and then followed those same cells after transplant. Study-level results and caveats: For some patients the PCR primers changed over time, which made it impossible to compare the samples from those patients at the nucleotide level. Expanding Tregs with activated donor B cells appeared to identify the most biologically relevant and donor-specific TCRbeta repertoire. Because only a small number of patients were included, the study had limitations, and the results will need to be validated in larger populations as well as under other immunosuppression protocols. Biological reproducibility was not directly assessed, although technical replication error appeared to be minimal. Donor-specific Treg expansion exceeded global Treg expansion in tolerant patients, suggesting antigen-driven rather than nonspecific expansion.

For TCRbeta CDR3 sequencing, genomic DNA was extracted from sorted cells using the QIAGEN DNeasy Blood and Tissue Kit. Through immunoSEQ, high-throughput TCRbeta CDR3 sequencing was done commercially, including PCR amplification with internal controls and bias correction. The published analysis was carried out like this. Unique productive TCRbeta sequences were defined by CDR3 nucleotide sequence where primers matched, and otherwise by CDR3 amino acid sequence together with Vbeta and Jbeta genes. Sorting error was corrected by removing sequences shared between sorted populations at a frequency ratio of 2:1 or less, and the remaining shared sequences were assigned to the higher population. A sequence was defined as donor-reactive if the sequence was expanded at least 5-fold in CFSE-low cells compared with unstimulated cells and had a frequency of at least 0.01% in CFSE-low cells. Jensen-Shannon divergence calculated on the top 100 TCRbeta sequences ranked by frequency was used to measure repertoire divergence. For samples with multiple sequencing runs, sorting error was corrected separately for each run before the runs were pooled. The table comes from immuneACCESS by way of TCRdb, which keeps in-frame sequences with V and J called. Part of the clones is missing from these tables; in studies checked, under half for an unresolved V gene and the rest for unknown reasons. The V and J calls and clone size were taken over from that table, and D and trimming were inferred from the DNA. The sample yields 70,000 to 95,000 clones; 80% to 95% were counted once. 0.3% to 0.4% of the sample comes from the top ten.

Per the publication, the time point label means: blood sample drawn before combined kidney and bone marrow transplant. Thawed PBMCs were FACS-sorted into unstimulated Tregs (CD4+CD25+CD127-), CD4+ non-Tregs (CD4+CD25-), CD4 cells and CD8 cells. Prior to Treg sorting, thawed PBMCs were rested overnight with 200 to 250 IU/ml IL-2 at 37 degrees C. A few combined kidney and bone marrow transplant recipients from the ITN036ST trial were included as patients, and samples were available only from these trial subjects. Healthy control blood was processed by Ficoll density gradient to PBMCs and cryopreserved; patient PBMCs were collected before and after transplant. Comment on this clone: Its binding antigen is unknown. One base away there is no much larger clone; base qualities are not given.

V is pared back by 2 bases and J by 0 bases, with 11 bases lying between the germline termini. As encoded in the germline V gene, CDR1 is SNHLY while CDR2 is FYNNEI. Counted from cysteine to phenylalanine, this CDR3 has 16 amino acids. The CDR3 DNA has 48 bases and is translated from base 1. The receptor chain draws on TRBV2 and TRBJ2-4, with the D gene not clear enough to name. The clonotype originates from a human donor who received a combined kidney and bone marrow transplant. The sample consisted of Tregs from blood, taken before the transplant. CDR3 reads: CASSESWVIAKNIQYF. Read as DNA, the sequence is TGTGCCAGCAGTGAAAGTTGGGTTATAGCCAAAAACATTCAGTACTTC.